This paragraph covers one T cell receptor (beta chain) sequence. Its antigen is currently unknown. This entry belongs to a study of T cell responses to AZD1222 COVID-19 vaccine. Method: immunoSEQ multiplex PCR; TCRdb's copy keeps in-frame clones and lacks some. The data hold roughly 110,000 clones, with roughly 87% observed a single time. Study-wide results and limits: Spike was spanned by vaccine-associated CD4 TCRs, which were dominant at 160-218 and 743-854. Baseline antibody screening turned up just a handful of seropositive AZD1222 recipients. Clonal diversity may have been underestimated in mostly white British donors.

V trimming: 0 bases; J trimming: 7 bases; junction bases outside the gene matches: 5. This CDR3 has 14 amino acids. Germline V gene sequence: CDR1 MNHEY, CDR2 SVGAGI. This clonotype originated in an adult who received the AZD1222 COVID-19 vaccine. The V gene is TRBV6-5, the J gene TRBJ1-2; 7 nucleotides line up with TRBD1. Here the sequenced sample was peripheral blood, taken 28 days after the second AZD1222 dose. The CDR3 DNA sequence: TGTGCCAGCAGTTACTCAGGAACAGGGGTTGGCTACACCTTC. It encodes CASSYSGTGVGYTF.